The entry below gives a single TCR beta chain sequence along with its context. No antigen is known for it. At one end the junction does not follow the germline gene, possibly because of a read error. The data belong to a study of cytomegalovirus exposure and HLA in healthy donors. Turning to the study itself: Genotyping showed around 80% of roughly 400 donors falling in the Caucasian-associated ancestry cluster. Findings and caveats of the study: Donor immune exposure was known only as CMV serostatus. The likely explanation for a cluster of highly shared sequence variants was sequencing artifact.

The PCR contained 60 Vbeta and 13 Jbeta primers. Clones were sequenced by immunoSEQ multiplex PCR, and TCRdb holds only the in-frame ones, with some missing. The repertoire holds about 160,000 clones, around 79% seen once, with 3.5% in the top ten. There are 13 residues in the CDR3. Germline V gene lookup returns CDR1 SQVTM and CDR2 ANQGSEA. The rearrangement links TRBV29-1 to TRBJ2-5; 8 bases fit TRBD1. This clonotype originated in a human donor in good health. The sequenced sample was PBMCs. CDR3 sequence reads: CSVDPRGQVTQYF. DNA for the CDR3: TGCAGCGTTGATCCCAGGGGGCAAGTGACCCAGTACTTC.